Listed below are T cell receptor beta chains from one sample, sequenced in a study of cytomegalovirus exposure and HLA in healthy donors. TCRdb's copy holds only in-frame clones and misses some; the assay was immunoSEQ multiplex PCR. The table lists tens of thousands of clones, roughly 84% of them singletons. Sequences were obtained from PBMCs. These receptors were obtained from a woman aged 18-29 years in good health and CMV-seronegative. The CDR3 runs from the conserved cysteine through the conserved F or W. A D gene is named only where the DNA matches it firmly. Some rows mark clone size as missing; the rest say once, few, many or name a class of expanded clone.

V: TRBV7-9; size: -; D: TRBD2; J: TRBJ2-7; DNA: TGTGCCAGCCAGACTAGCGAGGTCTACGAGCAGTACTTC; CDR3: CASQTSEVYEQYF
V: TRBV7-9; size: once; D: -; J: TRBJ1-3; DNA: TGTGCCAGCAGCTTAGCAGGGAGAGGAAACACCATATATTTT; CDR3: CASSLAGRGNTIYF
V: TRBV2; size: -; D: TRBD2; J: TRBJ2-2; DNA: TGTGCCAGCGTCGGGACTAGCGGTCCCACCGGGGAGCTGTTTTTT; CDR3: CASVGTSGPTGELFF
V: TRBV7-3; size: -; D: -; J: TRBJ2-1; DNA: TGTGCCAGCAGTAGCGAATTGAGAGCCTCCTACAATGAGCAGTTCTTC; CDR3: CASSSELRASYNEQFF
V: TRBV5-4; size: -; D: TRBD2; J: TRBJ2-1; DNA: TGTGCCAGCAGCTTGCCTGGTGGGCGGGAGGGCCAGTTCTTC; CDR3: CASSLPGGREGQFF
V: TRBV9; size: -; D: TRBD1; J: TRBJ1-2; DNA: TGTGCCAGCAGCCCGGGACAGGGGTCTACCTATGGCTACACCTTC; CDR3: CASSPGQGSTYGYTF
V: TRBV6-4; size: few; D: TRBD1; J: TRBJ2-7; DNA: TGTGCCAGCAGTGAAGGACAGGGGGCAAGCTACGAGCAGTACTTC; CDR3: CASSEGQGASYEQYF
V: TRBV27; size: -; D: -; J: TRBJ1-2; DNA: TGTGCCAGCAGTCCTATACAGGGAGCCTACACCTTC; CDR3: CASSPIQGAYTF
V: TRBV7-2; size: -; D: TRBD1; J: TRBJ1-2; DNA: TGTGCCAGCAGCCCCGGGGGGGACAGGGGTGGCTACACCTTC; CDR3: CASSPGGDRGGYTF
V: TRBV29-1; size: -; D: -; J: TRBJ2-6; DNA: TGCAGCGTAGTACAGGGAACTGGGGCCAACGGCCTGACTTTC; CDR3: CSVVQGTGANGLTF
V: TRBV2; size: once; D: TRBD2; J: TRBJ2-5; DNA: TGTGCCAGCAGTTTAGATAGCGGGAGGCAGACCCAGTACTTC; CDR3: CASSLDSGRQTQYF
V: TRBV19; size: -; D: -; J: TRBJ1-1; DNA: TGTGCCAGTAGTATATTTGGAGGCAGGGGGAACACTGAAGCTTTCTTT; CDR3: CASSIFGGRGNTEAFF
V: TRBV5-6; size: -; D: -; J: TRBJ1-1; DNA: TGTGCCAGCAGCATTACAGGTGCTTACGGCACTGAAGCTTTCTTT; CDR3: CASSITGAYGTEAFF
V: TRBV30; size: -; D: -; J: TRBJ1-2; DNA: TGTGCCTGGAGACAGGAGCCTAACTATGGCTACACCTTC; CDR3: CAWRQEPNYGYTF
V: TRBV5-6; size: once; D: -; J: TRBJ2-1; DNA: TGTGCCAGCAGCCGCGGAGACCTACTAGGGGGTGAGCAGTTCTTC; CDR3: CASSRGDLLGGEQFF
V: TRBV11-2; size: -; D: TRBD2; J: TRBJ2-3; DNA: TGTGCCAGCAGCGGTCCTAGGGCGGGAGGAAGGGATACGCAGTATTTT; CDR3: CASSGPRAGGRDTQYF
V: TRBV7-3; size: few; D: -; J: TRBJ2-6; DNA: TGTGCCAGCAGCTTAACGAGGGGGACCAACGTCCTGACTTTC; CDR3: CASSLTRGTNVLTF
V: TRBV7-9; size: few; D: -; J: TRBJ1-6; DNA: TGTGCCAGCAGCCCCCTCCAAATTAGCTCCTATAATTCACCCCTCCACTTT; CDR3: CASSPLQISSYNSPLHF
V: TRBV6-5; size: -; D: TRBD2; J: TRBJ2-5; DNA: TGTGCCAGCAGTTACTTCCTAGCGGGAGGAGAGACCCAGTACTTC; CDR3: CASSYFLAGGETQYF
V: TRBV6-4; size: -; D: TRBD2; J: TRBJ2-2; DNA: TGTGCCAGCAGTAGTTGCGGACTAGCGGGGACCGGGGAGCTGTTTTTT; CDR3: CASSSCGLAGTGELFF
V: TRBV7-6; size: once; D: -; J: TRBJ2-2; DNA: TGTGCCAGCAGCTTTAGGTGGCGGGACGTCAAAGCGCGGGAGCTGTTTTTT; CDR3: CASSFRWRDVKARELFF
V: TRBV30; size: -; D: -; J: TRBJ1-1; DNA: TGTGCCTGGAGCGGGGGGGAGAACACTGAAGCTTTCTTT; CDR3: CAWSGGENTEAFF
V: TRBV29-1; size: -; D: TRBD1; J: TRBJ1-2; DNA: TGCAGCGTTGAATTTGGGGGTAGCGAGGGGGCCTTGGGTGGCTACACCTTC; CDR3: CSVEFGGSEGALGGYTF
V: TRBV5-4; size: once; D: TRBD1; J: TRBJ2-1; DNA: TGTGCCAGCAGCTTGGAGGGACAGAACAATGAGCAGTTCTTC; CDR3: CASSLEGQNNEQFF
V: TRBV19; size: -; D: -; J: TRBJ1-4; DNA: TGTGCCAGTAGTCCCGGGGGGTATGAAAAACTGTTTTTT; CDR3: CASSPGGYEKLFF
V: TRBV11-2; size: -; D: TRBD2; J: TRBJ2-1; DNA: TGTGCCAGCAGCCTCCTCCCGGGACTAGCGGGATTGCTGTTCTTC; CDR3: CASSLLPGLAGLLFF
V: TRBV27; size: -; D: -; J: TRBJ2-1; DNA: TGTGCCAGCAGTTTCATCACGGGGAACAATGAGCAGTTCTTC; CDR3: CASSFITGNNEQFF
V: TRBV5-4; size: -; D: TRBD1; J: TRBJ2-7; DNA: TGTGCCAGCAGTCGGCCCGGGACAGGGGCCGAGCAGTACTTC; CDR3: CASSRPGTGAEQYF